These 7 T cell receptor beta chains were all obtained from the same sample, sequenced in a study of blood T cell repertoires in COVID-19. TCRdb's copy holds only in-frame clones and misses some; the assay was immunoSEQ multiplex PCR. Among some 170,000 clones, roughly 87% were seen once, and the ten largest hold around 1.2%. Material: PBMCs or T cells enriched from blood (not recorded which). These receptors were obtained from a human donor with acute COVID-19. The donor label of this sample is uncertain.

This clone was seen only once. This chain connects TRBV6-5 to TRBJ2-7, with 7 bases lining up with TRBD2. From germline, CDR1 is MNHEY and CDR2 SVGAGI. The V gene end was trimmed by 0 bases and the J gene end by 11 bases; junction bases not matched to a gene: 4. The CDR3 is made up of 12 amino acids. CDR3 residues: CASSYSNGGEYF. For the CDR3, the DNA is TGTGCCAGCAGTTACTCGAATGGGGGGGAGTACTTC.

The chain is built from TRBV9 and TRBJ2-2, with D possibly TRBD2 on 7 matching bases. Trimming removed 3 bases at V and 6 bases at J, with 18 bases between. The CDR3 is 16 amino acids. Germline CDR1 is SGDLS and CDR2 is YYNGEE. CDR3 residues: CASSEGGGFRSGELFF. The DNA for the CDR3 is TGTGCCAGCAGCGAGGGAGGGGGATTCCGGTCCGGGGAGCTGTTTTTT. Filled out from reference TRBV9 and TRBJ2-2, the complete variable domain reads DSGVTQTPKHLITATGQRVTLRCSPRSGDLSVYWYQQSLDQGLQFLIQYYNGEERAKGNILERFSAQQFPDLHSELNLSSLELGDSALYFCASSEGGGFRSGELFFGEGSRLTVL.

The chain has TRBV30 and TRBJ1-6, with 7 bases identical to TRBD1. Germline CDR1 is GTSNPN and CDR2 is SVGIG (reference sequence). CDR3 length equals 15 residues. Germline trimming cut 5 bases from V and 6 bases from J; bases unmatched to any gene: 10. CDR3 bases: TGTGCCTGGGAGGGTCCCGGGACAGCTAATTCACCCCTCCACTTT. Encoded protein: CAWEGPGTANSPLHF.

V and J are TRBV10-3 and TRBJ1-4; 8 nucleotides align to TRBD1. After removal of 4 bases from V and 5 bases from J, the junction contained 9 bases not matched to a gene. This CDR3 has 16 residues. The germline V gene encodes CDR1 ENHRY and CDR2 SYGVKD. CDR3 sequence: CAISGGTGRPNEKLFF. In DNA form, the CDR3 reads TGTGCCATCAGTGGAGGGACAGGACGTCCCAATGAAAAACTGTTTTTT.

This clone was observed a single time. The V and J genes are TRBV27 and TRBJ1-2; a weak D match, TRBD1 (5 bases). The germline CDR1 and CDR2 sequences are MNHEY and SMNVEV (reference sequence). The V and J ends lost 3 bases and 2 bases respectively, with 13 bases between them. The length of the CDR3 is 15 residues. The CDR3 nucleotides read TGTGCCAGCAGTTTCGGGCAGGGAGGGAACTATGGCTACACCTTC. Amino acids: CASSFGQGGNYGYTF.

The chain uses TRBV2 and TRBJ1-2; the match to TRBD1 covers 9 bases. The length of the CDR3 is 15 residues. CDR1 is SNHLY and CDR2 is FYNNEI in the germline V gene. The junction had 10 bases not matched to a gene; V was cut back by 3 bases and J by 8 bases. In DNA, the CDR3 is TGTGCCAGCAGTGACCAGACAGGGGGTCTTTCCGGCTACACCTTC. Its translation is CASSDQTGGLSGYTF.

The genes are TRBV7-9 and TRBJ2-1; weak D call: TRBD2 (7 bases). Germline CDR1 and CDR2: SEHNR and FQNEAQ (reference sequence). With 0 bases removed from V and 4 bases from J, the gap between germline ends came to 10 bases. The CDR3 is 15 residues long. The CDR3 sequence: CASSLAAGAYNEQFF. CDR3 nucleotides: TGTGCCAGCAGCTTAGCGGCGGGGGCGTACAATGAGCAGTTCTTC.